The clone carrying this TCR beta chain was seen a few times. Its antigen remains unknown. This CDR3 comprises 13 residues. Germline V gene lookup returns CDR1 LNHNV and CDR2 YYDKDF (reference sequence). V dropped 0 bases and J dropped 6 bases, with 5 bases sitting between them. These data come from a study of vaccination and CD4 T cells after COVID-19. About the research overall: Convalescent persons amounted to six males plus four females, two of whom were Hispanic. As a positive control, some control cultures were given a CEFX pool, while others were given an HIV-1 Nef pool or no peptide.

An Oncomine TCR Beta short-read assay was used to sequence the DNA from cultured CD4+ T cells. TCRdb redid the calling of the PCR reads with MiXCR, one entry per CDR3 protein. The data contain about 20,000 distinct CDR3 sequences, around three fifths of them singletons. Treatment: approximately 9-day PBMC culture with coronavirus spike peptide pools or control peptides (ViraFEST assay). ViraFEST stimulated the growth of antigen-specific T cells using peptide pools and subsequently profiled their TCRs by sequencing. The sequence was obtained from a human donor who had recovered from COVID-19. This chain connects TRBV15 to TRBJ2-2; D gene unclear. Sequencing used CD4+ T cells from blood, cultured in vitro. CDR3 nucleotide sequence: TGTGCCACCAGCAGAGATAAGGCCGGGGAGCTGTTTTTT. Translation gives CATSRDKAGELFF.